Sequencing of this T cell receptor (beta chain) was carried out in a study of OX40 agonist ivuxolimab in advanced cancers. Whole-study findings and limits: Relative to CD4+ cells, CD8+ T cells on average had more expanded clones.

Sequencing was performed with immunoSEQ multiplex PCR; in TCRdb, only in-frame clones are kept and a portion is missing. This sample has around 60,000 clones, with 80% to 95% found just once. CDR1 SGHDT and CDR2 YYEEEE come from the germline V gene. V shed 4 bases, J shed 3 bases, and the junction held 4 bases outside the gene matches. The CDR3 covers 14 residues. This clone was counted between two and nine times. Its specificity is not known. The sample was CD4+ or CD8+ T cells sorted from blood, taken in a trial of the OX40 agonist ivuxolimab. The chain employs TRBV5-6 and TRBJ1-3; TRBD1 aligns across 7 bases. The receptor's source is an adult with an advanced solid tumor such as melanoma, head and neck, liver or kidney cancer. Here the CDR3 DNA reads TGTGCCAGCAGCAAGGGACAGCTTGGAAACACCATATATTTT. Translating gives CASSKGQLGNTIYF.